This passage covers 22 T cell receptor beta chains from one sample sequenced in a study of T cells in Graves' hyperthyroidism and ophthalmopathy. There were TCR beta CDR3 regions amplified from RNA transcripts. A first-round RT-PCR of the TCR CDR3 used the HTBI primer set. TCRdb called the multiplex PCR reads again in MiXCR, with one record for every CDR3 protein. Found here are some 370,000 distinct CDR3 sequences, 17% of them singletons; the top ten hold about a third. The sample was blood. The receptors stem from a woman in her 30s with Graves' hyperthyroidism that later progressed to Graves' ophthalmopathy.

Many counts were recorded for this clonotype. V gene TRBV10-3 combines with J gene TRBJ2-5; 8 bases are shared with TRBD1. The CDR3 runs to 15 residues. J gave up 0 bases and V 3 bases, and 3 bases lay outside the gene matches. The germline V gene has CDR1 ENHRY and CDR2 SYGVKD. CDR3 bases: TGTGCCATCAGTGAATTGGACAGGGACCAAGAGACCCAGTACTTC. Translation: CAISELDRDQETQYF.

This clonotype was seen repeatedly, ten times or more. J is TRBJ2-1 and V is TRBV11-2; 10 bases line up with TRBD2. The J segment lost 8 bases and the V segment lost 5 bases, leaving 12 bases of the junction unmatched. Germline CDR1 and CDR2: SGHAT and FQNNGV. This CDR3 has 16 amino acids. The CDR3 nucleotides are TGTGCCAGCAGCCCGGGACTAGCGAATAAGGAAGATGAGCAGTTCTTC. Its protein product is CASSPGLANKEDEQFF.

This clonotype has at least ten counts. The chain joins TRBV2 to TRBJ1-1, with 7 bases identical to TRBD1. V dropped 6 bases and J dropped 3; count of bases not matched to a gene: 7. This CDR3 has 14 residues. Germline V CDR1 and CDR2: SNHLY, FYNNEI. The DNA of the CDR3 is TGTGCCAGCAGAGAAACAGGGGTACACACTGAAGCTTTCTTT. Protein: CASRETGVHTEAFF.

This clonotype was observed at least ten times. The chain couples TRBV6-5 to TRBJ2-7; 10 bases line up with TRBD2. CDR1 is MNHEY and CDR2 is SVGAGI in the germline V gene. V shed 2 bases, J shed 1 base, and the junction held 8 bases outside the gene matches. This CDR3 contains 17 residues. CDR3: CASSYRALAGGSYEQYF. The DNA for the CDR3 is TGTGCCAGCAGTTACCGGGCCTTAGCGGGAGGATCCTACGAGCAGTACTTC.

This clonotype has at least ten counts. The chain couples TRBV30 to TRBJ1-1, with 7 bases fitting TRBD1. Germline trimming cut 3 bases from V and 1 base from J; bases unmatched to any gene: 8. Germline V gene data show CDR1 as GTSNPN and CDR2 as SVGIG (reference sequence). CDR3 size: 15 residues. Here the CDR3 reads CAWRTGSRKNTEAFF. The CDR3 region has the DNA TGTGCCTGGAGGACAGGGTCGAGGAAGAACACTGAAGCTTTCTTT.

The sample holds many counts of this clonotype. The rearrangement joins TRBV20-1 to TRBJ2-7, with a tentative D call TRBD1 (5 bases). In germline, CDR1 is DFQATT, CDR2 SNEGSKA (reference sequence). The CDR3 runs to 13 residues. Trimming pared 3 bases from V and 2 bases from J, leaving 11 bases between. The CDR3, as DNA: TGCAGTGCTAGGGGCGACAGTCCCTACGAGCAGTACTTC. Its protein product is CSARGDSPYEQYF.

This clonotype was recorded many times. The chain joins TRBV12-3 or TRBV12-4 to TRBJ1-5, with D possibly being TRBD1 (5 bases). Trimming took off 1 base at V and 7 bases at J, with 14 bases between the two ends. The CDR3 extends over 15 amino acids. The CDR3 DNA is TGTGCCAGCAGTTTAGAAGGGGAGCGGAAGCAGCCCCAGCATTTT. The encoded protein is CASSLEGERKQPQHF.

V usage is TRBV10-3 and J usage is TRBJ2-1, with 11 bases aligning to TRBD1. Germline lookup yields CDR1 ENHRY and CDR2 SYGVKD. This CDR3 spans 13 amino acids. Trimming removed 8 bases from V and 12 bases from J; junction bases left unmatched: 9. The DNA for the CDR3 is TGTGCCATCCAACGGACAGGGGGCTTTGGGCAGTTCTTC. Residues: CAIQRTGGFGQFF.

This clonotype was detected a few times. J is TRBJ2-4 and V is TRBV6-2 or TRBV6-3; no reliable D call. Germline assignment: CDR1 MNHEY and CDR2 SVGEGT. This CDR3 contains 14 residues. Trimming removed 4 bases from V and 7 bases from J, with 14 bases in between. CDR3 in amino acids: CASSSPSNGNIQYF. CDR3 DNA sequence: TGTGCCAGCAGTTCTCCATCCAACGGGAACATTCAGTACTTC.

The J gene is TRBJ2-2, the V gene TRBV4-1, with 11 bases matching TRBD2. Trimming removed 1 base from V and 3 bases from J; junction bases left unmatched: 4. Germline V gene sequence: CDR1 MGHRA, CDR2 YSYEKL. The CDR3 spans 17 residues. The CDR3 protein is CASSQVGTSGHTGELFF. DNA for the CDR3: TGCGCCAGCAGCCAAGTTGGGACTAGCGGTCACACCGGGGAGCTGTTTTTT.

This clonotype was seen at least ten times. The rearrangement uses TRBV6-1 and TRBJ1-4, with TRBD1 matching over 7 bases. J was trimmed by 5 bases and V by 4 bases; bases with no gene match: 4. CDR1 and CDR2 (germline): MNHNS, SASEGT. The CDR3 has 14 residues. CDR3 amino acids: CASSATGLNEKLFF. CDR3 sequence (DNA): TGTGCCAGCAGTGCGACAGGGTTGAATGAAAAACTGTTTTTT.

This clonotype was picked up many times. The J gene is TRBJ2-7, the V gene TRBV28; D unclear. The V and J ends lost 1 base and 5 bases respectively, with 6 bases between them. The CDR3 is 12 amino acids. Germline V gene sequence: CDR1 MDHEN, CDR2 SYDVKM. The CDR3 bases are TGTGCCAGCAGTTTATTGGCCCACGAGCAGTACTTC. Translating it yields CASSLLAHEQYF. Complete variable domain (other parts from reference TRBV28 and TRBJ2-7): DVKVTQSSRYLVKRTGEKVFLECVQDMDHENMFWYRQDPGLGLRLIYFSYDVKMKEKGDIPEGYSVSREKKERFSLILESASTNQTSMYLCASSLLAHEQYFGPGTRLTVT.

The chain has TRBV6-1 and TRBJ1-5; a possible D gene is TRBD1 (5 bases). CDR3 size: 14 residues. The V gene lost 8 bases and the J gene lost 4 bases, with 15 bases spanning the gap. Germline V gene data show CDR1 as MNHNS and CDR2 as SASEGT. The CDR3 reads CASLDSRGNQPQHF. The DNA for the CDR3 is TGTGCCAGCCTCGACTCCCGGGGGAATCAGCCCCAGCATTTT.

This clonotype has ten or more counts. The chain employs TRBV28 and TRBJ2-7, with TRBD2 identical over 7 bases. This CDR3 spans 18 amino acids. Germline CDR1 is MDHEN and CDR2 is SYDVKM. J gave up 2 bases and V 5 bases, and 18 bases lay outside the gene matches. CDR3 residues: CASSTSTLGGGITYEQYF. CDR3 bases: TGTGCCAGCAGTACCTCGACTCTGGGGGGGGGGATTACCTACGAGCAGTACTTC.

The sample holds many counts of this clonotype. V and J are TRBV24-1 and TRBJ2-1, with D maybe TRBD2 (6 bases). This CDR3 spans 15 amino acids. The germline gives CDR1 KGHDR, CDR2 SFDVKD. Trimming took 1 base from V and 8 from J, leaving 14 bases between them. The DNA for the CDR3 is TGTGCCACCAGTGATTTTAGCGGACTGGGCGATGAGCAGTTCTTC. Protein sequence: CATSDFSGLGDEQFF.

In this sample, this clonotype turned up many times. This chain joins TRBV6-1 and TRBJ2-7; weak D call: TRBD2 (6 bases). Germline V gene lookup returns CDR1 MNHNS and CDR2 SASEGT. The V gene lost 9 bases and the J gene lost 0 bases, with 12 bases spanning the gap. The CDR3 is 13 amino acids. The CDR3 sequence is CASWGDFSYEQYF. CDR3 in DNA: TGTGCCAGTTGGGGGGATTTCTCCTACGAGCAGTACTTC.

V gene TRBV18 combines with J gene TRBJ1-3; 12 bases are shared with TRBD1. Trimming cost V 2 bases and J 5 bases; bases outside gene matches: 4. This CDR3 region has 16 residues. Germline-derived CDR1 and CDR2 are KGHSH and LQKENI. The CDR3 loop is CASSPVGTGGRNTIYF. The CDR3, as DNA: TGTGCCAGCTCACCAGTAGGGACAGGGGGCCGAAACACCATATATTTT.

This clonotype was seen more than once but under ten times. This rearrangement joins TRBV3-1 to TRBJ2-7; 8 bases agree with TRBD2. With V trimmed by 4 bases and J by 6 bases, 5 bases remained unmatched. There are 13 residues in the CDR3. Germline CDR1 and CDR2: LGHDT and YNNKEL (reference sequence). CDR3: CASSPRTSSEQYF. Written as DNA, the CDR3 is TGTGCCAGCAGCCCCCGGACTAGCAGCGAGCAGTACTTC.

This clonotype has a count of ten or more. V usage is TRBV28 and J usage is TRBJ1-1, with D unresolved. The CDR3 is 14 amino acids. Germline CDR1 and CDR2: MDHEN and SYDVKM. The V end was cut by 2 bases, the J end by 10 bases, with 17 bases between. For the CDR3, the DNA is TGTGCCAGCAGTTTAGACACCCTACCTGCGGGAGCTTTCTTT. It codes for CASSLDTLPAGAFF.

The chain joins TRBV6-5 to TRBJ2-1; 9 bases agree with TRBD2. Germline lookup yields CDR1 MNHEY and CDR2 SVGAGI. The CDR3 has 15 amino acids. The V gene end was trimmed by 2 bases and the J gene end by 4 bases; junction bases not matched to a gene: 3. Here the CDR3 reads CASSYGGGGYNEQFF. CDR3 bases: TGTGCCAGCAGTTACGGCGGGGGGGGGTACAATGAGCAGTTCTTC.

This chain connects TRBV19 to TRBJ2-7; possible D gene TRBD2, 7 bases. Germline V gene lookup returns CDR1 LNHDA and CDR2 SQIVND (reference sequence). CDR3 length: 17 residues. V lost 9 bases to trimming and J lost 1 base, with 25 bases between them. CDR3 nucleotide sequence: TGTGCCAGCAGCAAAATCGGGCTGGCGGGGGCTTCCTACGAGCAGTACTTC. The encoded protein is CASSKIGLAGASYEQYF. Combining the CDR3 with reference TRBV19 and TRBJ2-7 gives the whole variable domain DGGITQSPKYLFRKEGQNVTLSCEQNLNHDAMYWYRQDPGQGLRLIYYSQIVNDFQKGDIAEGYSVSREKKESFPLTVTSAQKNPTAFYLCASSKIGLAGASYEQYFGPGTRLTVT.

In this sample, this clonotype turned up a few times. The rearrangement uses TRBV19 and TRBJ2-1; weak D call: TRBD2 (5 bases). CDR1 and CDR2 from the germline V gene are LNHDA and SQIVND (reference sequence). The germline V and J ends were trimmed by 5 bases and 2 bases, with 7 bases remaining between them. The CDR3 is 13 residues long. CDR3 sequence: CASSPGAYNEQFF. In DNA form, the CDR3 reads TGTGCCAGTAGTCCCGGGGCCTACAATGAGCAGTTCTTC. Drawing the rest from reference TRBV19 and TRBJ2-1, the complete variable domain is DGGITQSPKYLFRKEGQNVTLSCEQNLNHDAMYWYRQDPGQGLRLIYYSQIVNDFQKGDIAEGYSVSREKKESFPLTVTSAQKNPTAFYLCASSPGAYNEQFFGPGTRLTVL.